One and the same sample provided the 18 T cell receptor beta chains below, sequenced in a study of lymphopenia after photon versus proton radiotherapy. Some clones are missing from TCRdb's copy, which holds only in-frame ones; the method was immunoSEQ multiplex PCR. The sample has over 35,000 clones, about 86% seen once. Sequencing used peripheral blood, obtained from a patient treated with proton-based radiotherapy. All receptors come from a woman in her 70s with pancreatic cancer. Some clones in this sample may be carry-over from other donors' samples.

The chain couples TRBV18 to TRBJ2-1; D is perhaps TRBD1 (6 bases). V lost 4 bases, J lost 8 bases, and 15 bases lay in between. Germline V lookup: CDR1 KGHSH, CDR2 LQKENI. The length of the CDR3 is 14 residues. The CDR3: CASSLGARSDEQFF. The DNA for the CDR3 is TGTGCCAGCTCACTGGGGGCCCGGTCCGATGAGCAGTTCTTC.

This sequence joins TRBV6-1 and TRBJ1-5, with 10 bases identical to TRBD1. The V gene's germline CDR1 is MNHNS and CDR2 SASEGT. CDR3 length: 15 residues. The V and J ends lost 7 bases and 5 bases, in that order; junction bases with no gene match: 8. The CDR3 DNA follows: TGTGCCAGCAAATTCGGACAGGGGGTCGATCAGCCCCAGCATTTT. Residues: CASKFGQGVDQPQHF.

The rearrangement joins TRBV19 to TRBJ2-5; 11 bases match TRBD2. The DNA end is more similar to TRBJ2-7, so the J call may be wrong. The germline V gene encodes CDR1 LNHDA and CDR2 SQIVND (reference sequence). This CDR3 region has 15 residues. CDR3 nucleotides: TGTGCCAGTAGTAAACTAGCGGGAGTCGAGTACGAGCAGTACTTC. It is translated as CASSKLAGVEYEQYF.

This chain uses TRBV4-1 with TRBJ1-4, with 8 nucleotides matching TRBD1. This CDR3 comprises 14 residues. The junction had 6 bases not matched to a gene; V was cut back by 4 bases and J by 8 bases. Germline lookup yields CDR1 MGHRA and CDR2 YSYEKL. The CDR3 coding sequence is TGCGCCAGCAGCCTACAGGGGGTCATAGAAAAACTGTTTTTT. Amino acid sequence: CASSLQGVIEKLFF.

J is TRBJ2-2 and V is TRBV5-4; the match to TRBD2 covers 8 bases. The ends lost 0 bases at V and 5 bases at J; junction bases unmatched: 12. Germline CDR1 reads SGHNT; CDR2 reads YYREEE (reference sequence). This CDR3 has 18 amino acids. For the CDR3, the DNA is TGTGCCAGCAGCTTGGGTAGTACGGGAGGGCCTGAAACCGGGGAGCTGTTTTTT. Residues: CASSLGSTGGPETGELFF.

This CDR3 reads CASSKENTEAFF. DNA for the CDR3: TGTGCCAGCAGTAAGGAGAACACTGAAGCTTTCTTT. The chain employs TRBV7-9 and TRBJ1-1, with unresolved D. CDR1 is SEHNR, CDR2 FQNEAQ, per germline (reference sequence). Trimming removed 6 bases from V and 1 base from J, with 6 bases in between. The CDR3 contains 12 residues.

The V and J genes are TRBV7-9 and TRBJ2-3; D remains ambiguous. CDR3 size: 11 residues. Per germline, CDR1 SEHNR and CDR2 FQNEAQ (reference sequence). Trimming left V 5 bases short and J 5 bases short, with 5 bases between. CDR3 in DNA: TGTGCCAGCAGCCCTTTAGATACGCAGTATTTT. This gives the protein CASSPLDTQYF.

The chain carries TRBV7-9 and TRBJ2-1; TRBD2 is a possible D gene (5 bases). Trimming left V 8 bases short and J 5 bases short, with 19 bases between. The CDR3 is 15 amino acids. Germline lookup yields CDR1 SEHNR and CDR2 FQNEAQ (reference sequence). In DNA, the CDR3 is TGTGCCAGCTCAAACGGGGTTATTTACGACAATGAGCAGTTCTTC. This gives the protein CASSNGVIYDNEQFF.

A remark on this clone: Other nucleotide sequences from this sample produce the same CDR3. The chain has TRBV19 and TRBJ2-1; 9 nucleotides align to TRBD2. With 5 bases clipped from V and 1 base from J, the junction kept 3 bases outside the gene matches. The CDR3 totals 15 residues. The germline V gene has CDR1 LNHDA and CDR2 SQIVND (reference sequence). The CDR3 DNA reads TGTGCCAGTAGTCCACTAGCGGGTTCCTACAATGAGCAGTTCTTC. Translation: CASSPLAGSYNEQFF.

V is TRBV4-3 and J is TRBJ2-3; 8 positions agree with TRBD2. Germline assignment: CDR1 LGHNA and CDR2 YSLEER. The length of the CDR3 is 17 residues. The V segment lost 4 bases and the J segment 4 bases; nucleotides outside the gene matches: 13. The CDR3 is CASSLEPVGLDPDTQYF. The CDR3 nucleotides are TGCGCCAGCAGCCTCGAACCCGTGGGACTAGACCCAGATACGCAGTATTTT.

V and J are TRBV6-1 and TRBJ2-5; 8 bases match TRBD1. The germline CDR1 and CDR2 sequences are MNHNS and SASEGT. The V and J ends lost 8 bases and 6 bases, in that order; junction bases with no gene match: 5. This CDR3 has 12 residues. CDR3 loop: CASQDREKTQYF. CDR3 DNA sequence: TGTGCCAGCCAGGACAGGGAAAAGACCCAGTACTTC.

The rearrangement uses TRBV4-2 and TRBJ2-7, with D perhaps matching TRBD2 (6 bases). The CDR3 spans 15 residues. The germline V gene has CDR1 LGHNA and CDR2 YNFKEQ. V was trimmed by 6 bases and J by 0 bases, leaving 15 bases between them. The CDR3 region has the DNA TGTGCCAGCAGTGGAGCCGGGAGCCTCTCCTACGAGCAGTACTTC. Protein sequence: CASSGAGSLSYEQYF.

This chain links TRBV20-1 with TRBJ2-1, with D possibly being TRBD2 (5 bases). This CDR3 has 11 amino acids. The germline gives CDR1 DFQATT, CDR2 SNEGSKA (reference sequence). The CDR3 DNA reads TGCAGCCATAGCGTCTACAATGAGCAGTTCTTC. This sequence encodes CSHSVYNEQFF.

The gene calls are TRBV10-3 and TRBJ2-2, with 7 bases matching TRBD1. V shed 3 bases, J shed 5 bases, and the junction held 3 bases outside the gene matches. Looked up from germline, CDR1 is ENHRY and CDR2 is SYGVKD. The CDR3 runs to 14 residues. The CDR3 loop is CAISDRGNTGELFF. The CDR3 DNA follows: TGTGCCATCAGTGACAGGGGGAATACCGGGGAGCTGTTTTTT.

The CDR3 DNA reads as TGTGCCAGCAGCTTGGTACAGGGGAGCACCGGGGAGCTGTTTTTT. As protein: CASSLVQGSTGELFF. The chain links TRBV5-4 to TRBJ2-2; TRBD1 aligns across 7 bases. The CDR3 has 15 residues. J lost 4 bases, V lost 0 bases, and 3 bases had no gene match. Looked up from germline, CDR1 is SGHNT and CDR2 is YYREEE (reference sequence). Drawing the rest from reference TRBV5-4 and TRBJ2-2, the complete variable domain is ETGVTQSPTHLIKTRGQQVTLRCSSQSGHNTVSWYQQALGQGPQFIFQYYREEENGRGNFPPRFSGLQFPNYSSELNVNALELDDSALYLCASSLVQGSTGELFFGEGSRLTVL.

Comments on this clone: The junction and the germline gene differ at one end; a read error may be behind it. Different DNA sequences within this sample yield the same CDR3. This chain uses TRBV7-7 with TRBJ2-5; D is possibly TRBD2 (5 bases). The CDR3 covers 14 residues. CDR1 SSHAT and CDR2 FNYEAQ come from the germline V gene (reference sequence). As DNA, the CDR3 is TGTGCTAGCAGCTTAGGAGGCGCAGGAGAGACCCAGTACTTC. Its translation is CASSLGGAGETQYF.

The chain couples TRBV19 to TRBJ1-1, with D unresolved. Trimming left V 5 bases short and J 1 base short, with 14 bases between. Looked up from germline, CDR1 is LNHDA and CDR2 is SQIVND (reference sequence). The CDR3 loop spans 15 amino acids. CDR3: CASSPRTASNTEAFF. In DNA form, the CDR3 reads TGTGCCAGTAGTCCCCGAACAGCTTCGAACACTGAAGCTTTCTTT.

This chain uses TRBV9 with TRBJ2-3, with 9 positions matching TRBD2. V gave up 0 bases and J gave up 4 bases; unmatched junction bases: 3. CDR3 size: 15 residues. Germline assignment: CDR1 SGDLS and CDR2 YYNGEE. CDR3 amino acids: CASSVEVAGADTQYF. Here the CDR3 DNA reads TGTGCCAGCAGCGTAGAAGTAGCGGGGGCAGATACGCAGTATTTT. The whole variable domain, filled in from reference TRBV9 and TRBJ2-3, reads DSGVTQTPKHLITATGQRVTLRCSPRSGDLSVYWYQQSLDQGLQFLIQYYNGEERAKGNILERFSAQQFPDLHSELNLSSLELGDSALYFCASSVEVAGADTQYFGPGTRLTVL.